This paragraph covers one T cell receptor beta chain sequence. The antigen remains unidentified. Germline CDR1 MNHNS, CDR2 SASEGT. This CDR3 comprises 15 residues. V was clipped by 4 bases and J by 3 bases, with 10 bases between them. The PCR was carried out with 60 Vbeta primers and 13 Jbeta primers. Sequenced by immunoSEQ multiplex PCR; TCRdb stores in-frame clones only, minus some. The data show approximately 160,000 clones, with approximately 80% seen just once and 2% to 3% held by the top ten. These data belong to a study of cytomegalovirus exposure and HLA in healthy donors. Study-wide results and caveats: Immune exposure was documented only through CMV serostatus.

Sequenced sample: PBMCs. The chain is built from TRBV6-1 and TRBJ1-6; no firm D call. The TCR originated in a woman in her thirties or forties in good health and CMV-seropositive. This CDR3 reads CASSAGPNYNSPLHF. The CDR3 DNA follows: TGTGCCAGCAGTGCAGGCCCAAACTATAATTCACCCCTCCACTTT.